The 30 T cell receptor beta chains given below trace back to one sample, sequenced in a study of T-cell memory formation after mild COVID-19. In TCRdb, the 5' RACE reads were re-called with MiXCR into one record per CDR3 protein. The sample lists hundreds of thousands of distinct CDR3 sequences; about an eighth were seen once. The sample was PBMCs or a T cell subset sorted from them (not recorded which). The source of these receptors is a man aged 18 to 29 who had mild COVID-19 (a few samples of this study predate the infection). Cell type and time point are not known.

The chain employs TRBV10-3 and TRBJ2-7; D is perhaps TRBD1 or TRBD2 (5 bases each). This CDR3 spans 12 amino acids. Per germline, CDR1 ENHRY and CDR2 SYGVKD. Between the trimmed V and J ends, which lost 10 bases and 2 bases, there was a span of 12 bases. The CDR3 nucleotides read TGTGCCACCGGGGACGGAGCCTACGAGCAGTACGTC. It encodes CATGDGAYEQYV.

This clonotype was counted only a few times. The chain has TRBV20-1 and TRBJ2-7; D remains ambiguous. CDR3 length: 16 amino acids. Trimming removed 3 bases at V and 2 bases at J, with 20 bases between. In germline, CDR1 is DFQATT, CDR2 SNEGSKA (reference sequence). In nucleotides, the CDR3 is TGCAGTGCTAGGGATGGCTTTCGGAAGCGAACCTACGAGCAGTACTTC. As protein: CSARDGFRKRTYEQYF.

This clonotype was seen ten or more times. The CDR3: CASRTGRGQETQYF. The CDR3 nucleotides are TGTGCCAGTAGGACCGGACGGGGCCAAGAGACCCAGTACTTC. The rearrangement joins TRBV19 to TRBJ2-5; D possibly corresponds to TRBD2 (5 bases). Germline V gene data show CDR1 as LNHDA and CDR2 as SQIVND (reference sequence). V dropped 6 bases and J dropped 1 base, with 12 bases sitting between them. This CDR3 is 14 amino acids long.

This clonotype was picked up a small number of times. The junction departs from the called germline gene at one end, perhaps through a read error. The CDR3 region is CATSSMTSGPKNF. CDR3 in DNA: TGTGCCACCAGCAGTATGACTAGCGGGCCTAAAAACTTC. The chain has TRBV15 and TRBJ2-7; 10 bases map to TRBD2. CDR1 and CDR2 from the germline V gene are LNHNV and YYDKDF (reference sequence). The CDR3 is 13 residues long.

The table lists this clonotype with a few counts. The chain recombines TRBV20-1 with TRBJ2-5; TRBD2 matches at 7 bases. J gave up 2 bases and V 5 bases, and 8 bases lay outside the gene matches. The CDR3 runs to 14 residues. Germline CDR1 reads DFQATT; CDR2 reads SNEGSKA (reference sequence). Here the CDR3 DNA reads TGCAGTGCTGGGAAAAGAGCGGGGCAAGAGACCCAGTACTTC. It translates to CSAGKRAGQETQYF.

The CDR3 sequence: CASRNLGGEYNEQFF. The CDR3 DNA follows: TGTGCCAGCAGGAACCTGGGGGGGGAATACAATGAGCAGTTCTTC. The chain uses TRBV28 and TRBJ2-1; 7 positions agree with TRBD2. This CDR3 region has 15 residues. Germline CDR1 reads MDHEN; CDR2 reads SYDVKM. Losses at the gene ends were 6 bases for V and 4 bases for J; bases not matched to a gene: 9.

This clonotype has only a few counts. The J gene is TRBJ1-4, the V gene TRBV6-2 or TRBV6-3; D remains ambiguous. The ends were cut back, 0 bases at V and 8 bases at J, with 13 bases in the middle. There are 15 residues in the CDR3. From germline, CDR1 is MNHEY and CDR2 SVGEGT. CDR3 region: CASSYSGRWREKLFF. The DNA of the CDR3 is TGTGCCAGCAGTTACTCCGGGAGATGGAGAGAAAAACTGTTTTTT.

This clonotype was seen only a few times. This chain uses TRBV21-1 with TRBJ1-5; TRBD1 was called by the table and not checked on the DNA. TRBV21-1 is listed as a pseudogene. This CDR3 comprises 14 residues. For the CDR3, the DNA is TGTGCCAGCAGCGAACAGGGGGCGAATCAGCCCCAGCATTTT. This encodes CASSEQGANQPQHF.

The V call is TRBV20-1, the J call TRBJ2-7; TRBD2 aligns across 12 bases. Trimming at V came to 6 bases and at J to 0 bases, leaving 15 bases not matched to a gene. This CDR3 spans 18 amino acids. Germline CDR1 DFQATT, CDR2 SNEGSKA (reference sequence). CDR3 nucleotide sequence: TGCAGTGCCCCCCCTGCTGCTAGCGGGGGGGGTAACTCCTACGAGCAGTACTTC. This encodes CSAPPAASGGGNSYEQYF.

This clonotype has a count of ten or more. The CDR3 is CASSLGGQGAQETQYF. The CDR3 nucleotides are TGTGCCAGCAGCTTAGGAGGACAGGGGGCGCAAGAGACCCAGTACTTC. The genes are TRBV4-2 and TRBJ2-5; TRBD1 aligns across 11 bases. The CDR3 totals 16 residues. Germline values: CDR1 LGHNA, CDR2 YNFKEQ. V lost 5 bases, J lost 2 bases, and 7 bases stayed unmatched.

This clonotype was detected many times. The chain links TRBV5-1 to TRBJ1-1; D not resolved. Germline assignment: CDR1 SGHRS and CDR2 YFSETQ. The length of the CDR3 is 13 residues. Trimming stripped 4 bases from V and 5 bases from J, with 12 bases between. The CDR3 reads CASSQMDGTEAFF. The CDR3 DNA reads as TGCGCCAGCAGCCAGATGGACGGGACTGAAGCTTTCTTT.

This clonotype was seen repeatedly, ten times or more. The rearrangement links TRBV7-6 to TRBJ2-7, with D tentatively TRBD1 (5 bases). V was shortened by 5 bases and J by 2 bases, with 10 bases between the two germline ends. Germline V CDR1 and CDR2: SGHVS, FNYEAQ. This CDR3 comprises 13 residues. The CDR3 DNA sequence: TGTGCCAGCAGCCCCCCAGGGACCTACGAGCAGTACTTC. As protein: CASSPPGTYEQYF.

CDR3 amino acids: CASSLRDGQNTEAFF. For the CDR3, the DNA is TGTGCCAGCAGCCTCAGGGACGGCCAGAACACTGAAGCTTTCTTT. The chain joins TRBV9 to TRBJ1-1; the D gene is possibly TRBD1 (5 bases). Germline CDR1 is SGDLS and CDR2 is YYNGEE. The CDR3 spans 15 residues. V gave up 4 bases and J gave up 1 base, with 14 bases separating them.

This clonotype was seen a few times. V usage is TRBV5-4 and J usage is TRBJ2-3; tentatively, D is TRBD2 (6 bases). With 2 bases removed from V and 1 base from J, the gap between germline ends came to 11 bases. There are 15 residues in the CDR3. Germline loops: CDR1 SGHNT, CDR2 YYREEE (reference sequence). The CDR3 here is CASSFDSGRTDTQYF. Here the CDR3 DNA reads TGTGCCAGCAGCTTTGATAGCGGCCGCACAGATACGCAGTATTTT.

The chain joins TRBV9 to TRBJ2-1; TRBD2 matches at 11 bases. This CDR3 spans 18 amino acids. Trimming took 3 bases from V and 5 from J; bases not matched to a gene: 13. Per the germline V gene, CDR1 is SGDLS and CDR2 is YYNGEE. CDR3 in DNA: TGTGCCAGCAGCGCACCCCCCCTACTAGCGGGGGCCAACAATGAGCAGTTCTTC. Translated: CASSAPPLLAGANNEQFF.

This clonotype has a handful of counts. The chain couples TRBV7-9 to TRBJ1-4; D is uncertain. The CDR3 has 14 residues. The germline CDR1 and CDR2 sequences are SEHNR and FQNEAQ (reference sequence). Trimming took 7 bases from V and 7 from J, leaving 16 bases between them. The CDR3 coding sequence is TGTGCCAGCAAACCCGGGCGGGCTGGTGAAAAACTGTTTTTT. Encoded protein: CASKPGRAGEKLFF. Supplemented by reference TRBV7-9 and TRBJ1-4, the full variable domain reads DTGVSQNPRHKITKRGQNVTFRCDPISEHNRLYWYRQTLGQGPEFLTYFQNEAQLEKSRLLSDRFSAERPKGSFSTLEIQRTEQGDSAMYLCASKPGRAGEKLFFGSGTQLSVL.

There are a few counts of this clonotype. This chain connects TRBV7-9 to TRBJ2-1; tentative D call: TRBD2 (6 bases). Germline CDR1 SEHNR, CDR2 FQNEAQ (reference sequence). Trimming pared 3 bases from V and 9 bases from J, leaving 9 bases between. This CDR3 has 12 residues. In DNA, the CDR3 is TGTGCCAGCAGCTTTCTGGGGGGTGAGCAGTTCTTC. This encodes CASSFLGGEQFF.

The V and J genes are TRBV12-3 or TRBV12-4 and TRBJ2-7; D unresolved. V shed 0 bases and J shed 3 bases, with 6 bases lying between them. There are 13 residues in the CDR3. The CDR3 DNA follows: TGTGCCAGCAGTTTAGCTCCATTCTACGAGCAGTACGTC. Translated, it gives CASSLAPFYEQYV.

This clonotype was seen many times. The V gene is TRBV11-2, the J gene TRBJ2-2; 14 bases agree with TRBD2. The CDR3 has 16 amino acids. The trim removed 4 bases at V and 4 bases at J, leaving 2 bases unmatched. The germline gives CDR1 SGHAT, CDR2 FQNNGV. The CDR3 loop is CASSSGLAGGTGELFF. DNA of the CDR3: TGTGCCAGCAGCTCCGGACTAGCGGGGGGCACCGGGGAGCTGTTTTTT.

This clonotype was observed many times. The V and J genes are TRBV12-3 or TRBV12-4 and TRBJ2-1, with TRBD1 identical over 9 bases. Trimming took 6 bases from V and 8 from J; bases not matched to a gene: 5. The CDR3 length is 13 residues. CDR3 DNA sequence: TGTGCCAGCAGCGGGACAGGGTTTGATGAGCAGTTCTTC. It is translated as CASSGTGFDEQFF.

The V call is TRBV5-1, the J call TRBJ2-1; the D is unclear. The V end lost 0 bases, the J end lost 1 base, and 11 bases lay between the germline ends. This CDR3 contains 16 residues. The germline V gene encodes CDR1 SGHRS and CDR2 YFSETQ. The CDR3 here is CASSLEQVRSYNEQFF. The CDR3, as DNA: TGCGCCAGCAGCTTGGAGCAGGTTAGATCCTACAATGAGCAGTTCTTC.

This chain connects TRBV7-9 to TRBJ1-1; a possible D gene is TRBD1 (5 bases). The CDR3 consists of 14 residues. The V and J ends lost 5 bases and 6 bases respectively, with 16 bases between them. The V gene's germline CDR1 is SEHNR and CDR2 FQNEAQ (reference sequence). The CDR3 DNA reads as TGTGCCAGCAGCCCCCCCCGGGGGTGGTCTGAAGCTTTCTTT. Encoded protein: CASSPPRGWSEAFF.

This clonotype was detected ten times or more. The chain joins TRBV25-1 to TRBJ2-1; TRBD1 is a possible D gene (5 bases). Trimming took 2 bases from V and 10 from J, leaving 9 bases between them. Germline V lookup: CDR1 MGHDK, CDR2 SYGVNS. The CDR3 sequence is 12 residues long. CDR3 protein: CASSEADREQFF. The CDR3 nucleotides read TGTGCCAGCAGTGAAGCCGACAGAGAGCAGTTCTTC.

This clonotype showed up just once. The chain carries TRBV7-6 and TRBJ1-1; D may be TRBD1 (5 bases). CDR1 is SGHVS and CDR2 is FNYEAQ in the germline V gene. Trimming stripped 5 bases from V and 2 bases from J, with 21 bases between. This CDR3 has 17 residues. The CDR3 DNA sequence: TGTGCCAGCAGCCCTCAACCTCCGGGACGACCAAACACTGAAGCTTTCTTT. Encoded protein: CASSPQPPGRPNTEAFF.

The chain joins TRBV6-2 or TRBV6-3 to TRBJ1-1, with unresolved D. Trimming left V 6 bases short and J 0 bases short, with 14 bases between. The CDR3 covers 15 residues. The germline CDR1 and CDR2 sequences are MNHEY and SVGEGT. CDR3 nucleotides: TGTGCCAGCAGCTACGAAAAGAAGGTGAACACTGAAGCTTTCTTT. It encodes CASSYEKKVNTEAFF.

This chain links TRBV6-5 with TRBJ2-1; D call uncertain. Deletions cut 0 bases from V and 6 bases from J, with 6 bases between. Per germline, CDR1 MNHEY and CDR2 SVGAGI. The CDR3 spans 13 residues. CDR3 DNA: TGTGCCAGCAGTTACTCGAGGCTCAATGAGCAGTTCTTC. Amino acids: CASSYSRLNEQFF.

This clonotype occurred a few times. The gene calls are TRBV6-2 or TRBV6-3 and TRBJ1-5, with D hard to call. The germline gives CDR1 MNHEY, CDR2 SVGEGT. The CDR3 totals 13 residues. V lost 10 bases to trimming and J lost 0 bases, with 10 bases between them. The CDR3 nucleotides are TGTGCCACAGCCAGCAATAGCAATCAGCCCCAGCATTTT. It specifies CATASNSNQPQHF.

The J gene is TRBJ2-7, the V gene TRBV25-1; maybe TRBD1 (5 bases). Germline V CDR1 and CDR2: MGHDK, SYGVNS. This CDR3 is built from 14 residues. Trimming removed 4 bases at V and 3 bases at J, with 13 bases between. CDR3: CASSAYDSFYEQYF. The CDR3 coding sequence is TGTGCCAGCAGTGCCTACGACAGCTTCTACGAGCAGTACTTC.

This rearrangement joins TRBV11-2 to TRBJ1-3, with 7 bases aligning to TRBD1. This CDR3 region has 13 residues. J was trimmed by 10 bases and V by 1 base; bases with no gene match: 4. The germline V gene has CDR1 SGHAT and CDR2 FQNNGV. The CDR3 protein is CASSLGTGRTIYF. DNA of the CDR3: TGTGCCAGCAGCTTAGGGACAGGACGAACCATATATTTT.

V is TRBV12-3 or TRBV12-4 and J is TRBJ2-3; weak D call: TRBD2 (6 bases). Trimming stripped 4 bases from V and 2 bases from J, with 13 bases between. The length of the CDR3 is 15 residues. As DNA, the CDR3 is TGTGCCAGCAGTTACGTTGGACTAAACACAGATACGCAGTATTTT. Translation gives CASSYVGLNTDTQYF.